The source of this TCR beta chain is a study of response to subunit inactivated influenza vaccine. Study findings and constraints: Authors suggested each seasonal flu vaccination may recruit only limited numbers of new T cells.

This clonotype was counted at least ten times. Its antigen is not identified. TCRdb reprocessed the RT-PCR reads with MiXCR, giving one entry per CDR3 protein. The sample includes more than 450,000 distinct CDR3 sequences, approximately 7.6% of them seen just once. The sequencing here drew on PBMCs from blood, taken about 23 months after vaccination. This sequence originates from a man in his fifties or sixties who received an inactivated influenza vaccine.

The chain's CDR3 is CASSRTGATNEKLFF. Written as DNA, the CDR3 is TGTGCCAGCAGTCGAACAGGGGCAACTAATGAAAAACTGTTTTTT. The chain is built from TRBV12-3 or TRBV12-4 and TRBJ1-4; TRBD1 agrees at 7 bases. The CDR3 covers 15 residues. With 5 bases clipped from V and 0 bases from J, the junction kept 3 bases outside the gene matches.